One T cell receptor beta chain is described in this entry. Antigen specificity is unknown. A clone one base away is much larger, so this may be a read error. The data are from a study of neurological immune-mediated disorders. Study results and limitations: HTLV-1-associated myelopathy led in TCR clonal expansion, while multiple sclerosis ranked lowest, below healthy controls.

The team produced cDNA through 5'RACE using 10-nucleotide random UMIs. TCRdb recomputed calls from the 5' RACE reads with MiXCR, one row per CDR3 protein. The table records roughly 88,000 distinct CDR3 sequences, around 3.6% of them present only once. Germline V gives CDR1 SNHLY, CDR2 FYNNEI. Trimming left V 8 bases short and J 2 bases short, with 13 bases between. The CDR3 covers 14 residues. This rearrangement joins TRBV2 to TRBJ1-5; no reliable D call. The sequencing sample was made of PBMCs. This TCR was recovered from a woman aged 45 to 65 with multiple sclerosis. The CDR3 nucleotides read TGTGCCAGCCTAGCCCAGAGAGGCAATCAGCCCCAGCATTTT. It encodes CASLAQRGNQPQHF.